Listed here is a single TCR beta chain. The record originates from a study of blood T cell repertoires in COVID-19. Study-level information: COVID-19 samples from acute and convalescent phases originated in the United States, Italy and Spain. The analysed material was cDNA or gDNA that came from T cells, B-cell-depleted T cells, or PBMCs.

Germline loops: CDR1 SGHRS, CDR2 YFSETQ. The CDR3 has 17 residues. Trimming cost V 4 bases and J 5 bases; bases outside gene matches: 14. In the study's own analysis: Using reference gene primer amplification, nucleated cell counts were estimated. The repertoire was sequenced with immunoSEQ multiplex PCR; TCRdb's copy has only in-frame clones and lacks some. V and J calls plus clone size are reproduced from that table; the DNA served to infer D and trimming. Of roughly 38,000 clones detected, roughly 80% appear once; the ten largest clones hold roughly 2%. The chain employs TRBV5-1 and TRBJ2-7; TRBD1 agrees at 11 bases. What was sequenced was peripheral blood. This TCR derives from a man aged 60 to 75 with active COVID-19. CDR3 nucleotide sequence: TGCGCCAGCAGCGCGAGGGCCGGGACAGGGGGTATGCACGAGCAGTACTTC. Encoded protein: CASSARAGTGGMHEQYF. The full variable domain, completed using reference TRBV5-1 and TRBJ2-7, is KAGVTQTPRYLIKTRGQQVTLSCSPISGHRSVSWYQQTPGQGLQFLFEYFSETQRNKGNFPGRFSGRQFSNSRSEMNVSTLELGDSALYLCASSARAGTGGMHEQYFGPGTRLTVT.